These 28 T cell receptor beta chains were sequenced from one sample in a study of T-cell memory formation after mild COVID-19. Using its own MiXCR run on the 5' RACE reads, TCRdb lists one record per CDR3 protein. The sample lists approximately 480,000 distinct CDR3 sequences; around a sixth were seen once. Specimen: PBMCs or a T cell subset sorted from them (not recorded which). All receptors come from an adult woman who had mild COVID-19 (a few samples of this study predate the infection). Cell type and time point are not known.

The chain has TRBV5-1 and TRBJ2-3; either TRBD1 or TRBD2 may fit D (5 bases each). With 0 bases removed from V and 3 bases from J, the gap between germline ends came to 11 bases. The CDR3 has 15 residues. The germline V gene encodes CDR1 SGHRS and CDR2 YFSETQ. In DNA, the CDR3 is TGCGCCAGCAGCTTGGAGAGGGGAACTACAGATACGCAGTATTTT. Its translation: CASSLERGTTDTQYF.

The sample holds a few counts of this clonotype. J is TRBJ2-4 and V is TRBV15, with D perhaps TRBD2 (6 bases). CDR1 is LNHNV, CDR2 YYDKDF, per germline (reference sequence). The CDR3 length is 15 residues. V lost 0 bases and J 9 bases, leaving 15 bases between the germline ends. Here the CDR3 DNA reads TGTGCCACCAGCAGAGATCCCAGCGGGTTGAGCATTCAGTACTTC. Translation gives CATSRDPSGLSIQYF.

This chain uses TRBV29-1 with TRBJ2-3; TRBD1 might be the D (6 bases). The V and J ends lost 6 bases and 2 bases respectively, with 12 bases between them. The CDR3 is 13 residues long. The germline CDR1 and CDR2 sequences are SQVTM and ANQGSEA. In nucleotides, the CDR3 is TGCAGCGTATCAAGGGGGAACACAGATACGCAGTATTTT. This gives the protein CSVSRGNTDTQYF.

This clonotype has only a few counts. The genes are TRBV20-1 and TRBJ1-5, with D hard to call. V was clipped by 2 bases and J by 0 bases, with 11 bases between them. Germline lookup yields CDR1 DFQATT and CDR2 SNEGSKA (reference sequence). The CDR3 is made up of 15 amino acids. The CDR3 loop reads CSARIGLNSNQPQHF. The CDR3 DNA reads TGCAGTGCTAGAATCGGACTTAATAGCAATCAGCCCCAGCATTTT.

In this sample, this clonotype turned up once. The chain combines TRBV5-1 with TRBJ1-1; the D is unclear. This CDR3 contains 16 residues. Trimming pared 3 bases from V and 5 bases from J, leaving 20 bases between. CDR1 and CDR2 from the germline V gene are SGHRS and YFSETQ. The CDR3 loop is CASSSLNRPGWTEAFF. The CDR3 DNA reads TGCGCCAGCAGCTCCCTAAACCGGCCGGGTTGGACTGAAGCTTTCTTT.

The rearrangement links TRBV3-1 to TRBJ2-3; unclear D gene. The germline V gene has CDR1 LGHDT and CDR2 YNNKEL (reference sequence). The CDR3 runs to 15 residues. V dropped 0 bases and J dropped 2 bases, with 9 bases sitting between them. The CDR3 sequence: CASSQDLYPTDTQYF. The CDR3 region has the DNA TGTGCCAGCAGCCAAGATCTCTACCCCACAGATACGCAGTATTTT.

The chain recombines TRBV24-1 with TRBJ2-1, with TRBD2 matching 8 bases. The J segment lost 2 bases and the V segment lost 5 bases, leaving 10 bases of the junction unmatched. The CDR3 length is 17 residues. Germline loops: CDR1 KGHDR, CDR2 SFDVKD. The CDR3 nucleotides are TGTGCCACCAGTGGCGCCCAAGCGGGAGAAGCCTACAATGAGCAGTTCTTC. Its protein is CATSGAQAGEAYNEQFF.

This clonotype occurred many times. CDR3 nucleotides: TGTGCCAGCAGTTCCTGGGTCGGGGGGCCTGAAGCTTTCTTT. Translating it yields CASSSWVGGPEAFF. The V gene is TRBV12-3 or TRBV12-4, the J gene TRBJ1-1; D may be TRBD1 (6 bases). The CDR3 totals 14 residues. V shed 4 bases and J shed 6 bases, with 15 bases lying between them.

This clonotype was observed a few times. J is TRBJ2-3 and V is TRBV5-1, with 13 bases that match TRBD2. V lost 4 bases and J lost 4; bases outside the gene matches: 3. CDR1 SGHRS and CDR2 YFSETQ come from the germline V gene. The CDR3 runs 15 residues. The CDR3 spells CASSAGLAGSDTQYF. In DNA, the CDR3 is TGCGCCAGCAGCGCGGGACTAGCGGGGTCAGATACGCAGTATTTT.

The chain joins TRBV18 to TRBJ2-1; TRBD2 matches at 11 bases. With V trimmed by 3 bases and J by 5 bases, 12 bases remained unmatched. CDR1 KGHSH and CDR2 LQKENI come from the germline V gene. The CDR3 contains 18 residues. This chain's CDR3 is CASSPLRTGTSGNNEQFF. In DNA form, the CDR3 reads TGTGCCAGCTCACCCCTCCGGACAGGGACTAGCGGAAACAATGAGCAGTTCTTC.

The chain couples TRBV5-1 to TRBJ1-1, with 9 bases identical to TRBD1. The CDR3 runs to 15 residues. V shed 1 base, J shed 5 bases, and the junction held 6 bases outside the gene matches. Per the germline V gene, CDR1 is SGHRS and CDR2 is YFSETQ. The CDR3: CASSLFRQGETEAFF. The CDR3 nucleotides read TGCGCCAGCAGCTTGTTTAGACAGGGGGAGACTGAAGCTTTCTTT.

This clonotype was seen more than once but under ten times. The J gene is TRBJ2-7, the V gene TRBV20-1; 8 positions agree with TRBD2. Per the germline V gene, CDR1 is DFQATT and CDR2 is SNEGSKA (reference sequence). The CDR3 contains 15 residues. The V gene end was trimmed by 4 bases and the J gene end by 0 bases; junction bases not matched to a gene: 8. The CDR3: CSATPGLAFSYEQYF. The CDR3 region has the DNA TGCAGTGCTACCCCAGGACTAGCTTTCTCCTACGAGCAGTACTTC.

This clonotype was found a few times. The rearrangement joins TRBV20-1 to TRBJ1-2, with D perhaps matching TRBD1 (5 bases). The V end lost 1 base, the J end lost 0 bases, and 12 bases lay between the germline ends. The CDR3 is made up of 15 amino acids. Germline assignment: CDR1 DFQATT and CDR2 SNEGSKA (reference sequence). In nucleotides, the CDR3 is TGCAGTGCTAGAGTTAGGGGAAGGGCTAACTATGGCTACACCTTC. The encoded protein is CSARVRGRANYGYTF.

This clonotype was detected many times. This sequence joins TRBV19 and TRBJ2-7, with 7 bases lining up with TRBD2. With V trimmed by 3 bases and J by 4 bases, 9 bases remained unmatched. CDR3 length equals 15 residues. Germline loops: CDR1 LNHDA, CDR2 SQIVND (reference sequence). Here the CDR3 reads CASSISTSDIYEQYF. The CDR3 DNA sequence: TGTGCCAGTAGTATCTCTACTAGCGACATTTACGAGCAGTACTTC.

This clonotype turned up a few times. The chain combines TRBV6-1 with TRBJ1-1; D call uncertain. Germline V gene data show CDR1 as MNHNS and CDR2 as SASEGT. CDR3 length equals 14 residues. Trimming removed 1 base from V and 3 bases from J, with 9 bases in between. CDR3 residues: CASSEEWGDTEAFF. In nucleotides, the CDR3 is TGTGCCAGCAGTGAAGAGTGGGGAGACACTGAAGCTTTCTTT.

This clonotype was observed a handful of times. V usage is TRBV3-1 and J usage is TRBJ1-2; D gene uncertain. V shed 0 bases and J shed 6 bases, with 11 bases lying between them. Germline V gives CDR1 LGHDT, CDR2 YNNKEL (reference sequence). This CDR3 has 14 residues. CDR3 nucleotide sequence: TGTGCCAGCAGCCAAGAAAACAGCCCAAATGGCTACACCTTC. Protein sequence: CASSQENSPNGYTF. Full variable domain (remainder filled in from reference TRBV3-1 and TRBJ1-2): DTAVSQTPKYLVTQMGNDKSIKCEQNLGHDTMYWYKQDSKKFLKIMFSYNNKELIINETVPNRFSPKSPDKAHLNLHINSLELGDSAVYFCASSQENSPNGYTFGSGTRLTVV.

This rearrangement joins TRBV2 to TRBJ2-5; the D is unclear. V lost 1 base and J lost 5, with 17 bases in between. Germline-derived CDR1 and CDR2 are SNHLY and FYNNEI. The CDR3 covers 16 residues. As DNA, the CDR3 is TGTGCCAGCAGTGAAGTAATGGTAACTTCCAGGGAGACCCAGTACTTC. Translated, it gives CASSEVMVTSRETQYF.

Only a few counts were recorded for this clonotype. This chain links TRBV19 with TRBJ2-3, with 7 bases identical to TRBD1. Trimming at V came to 3 bases and at J to 3 bases, leaving 3 bases not matched to a gene. CDR3 length equals 14 residues. Looked up from germline, CDR1 is LNHDA and CDR2 is SQIVND (reference sequence). DNA of the CDR3: TGTGCCAGTAGTATTTCCAGGGGGACAGATACGCAGTATTTT. It codes for CASSISRGTDTQYF.

This clonotype has ten or more counts. This chain joins TRBV20-1 and TRBJ2-4; possible D gene TRBD1, 5 bases. The CDR3 has 16 amino acids. The germline V gene encodes CDR1 DFQATT and CDR2 SNEGSKA (reference sequence). With 0 bases removed from V and 2 bases from J, the gap between germline ends came to 14 bases. CDR3 protein: CSARESRVVSKNIQYF. CDR3 nucleotides: TGCAGTGCTAGAGAATCCAGGGTCGTGTCCAAAAACATTCAGTACTTC.

This clonotype was observed a few times. The gene calls are TRBV9 and TRBJ2-2; TRBD1 aligns across 10 bases. The CDR3 totals 17 residues. The V segment lost 0 bases and the J segment 6 bases; nucleotides outside the gene matches: 8. Germline CDR1 SGDLS, CDR2 YYNGEE. CDR3 amino acids: CASSVGQGARGPGELFF. DNA of the CDR3: TGTGCCAGCAGCGTAGGACAGGGGGCGCGAGGTCCCGGGGAGCTGTTTTTT.

This clonotype came up a few times. The CDR3 reads CSARGLTGGKETQYF. The CDR3 DNA reads as TGCAGTGCTAGGGGACTGACAGGGGGCAAAGAGACCCAGTACTTC. V gene TRBV20-1 combines with J gene TRBJ2-5; the match to TRBD1 covers 10 bases. Trimming at V came to 3 bases and at J to 3 bases, leaving 7 bases not matched to a gene. The CDR3 sequence is 15 residues long. Germline V gene data show CDR1 as DFQATT and CDR2 as SNEGSKA (reference sequence).

This clonotype showed up just a few times. V usage is TRBV18 and J usage is TRBJ1-2; 8 bases are a match to TRBD1. Looked up from germline, CDR1 is KGHSH and CDR2 is LQKENI. This CDR3 has 15 amino acids. Trimming at V came to 2 bases and at J to 5 bases, leaving 7 bases not matched to a gene. CDR3 sequence: CASSPSRTGSYGYTF. CDR3 coding DNA: TGTGCCAGCTCACCATCTAGGACAGGGTCTTATGGCTACACCTTC.

This rearrangement joins TRBV15 to TRBJ1-4; perhaps TRBD1 as D (5 bases). Trimming took off 5 bases at V and 4 bases at J, with 14 bases between the two ends. CDR3 length: 15 residues. Germline loops: CDR1 LNHNV, CDR2 YYDKDF (reference sequence). CDR3 loop: CATSPSDSFNEKLFF. The CDR3 DNA reads as TGTGCCACCAGCCCCTCCGACAGTTTTAATGAAAAACTGTTTTTT.

V is TRBV27 and J is TRBJ2-1, with 8 bases lining up with TRBD1. The CDR3 is 13 amino acids. Germline V gene data show CDR1 as MNHEY and CDR2 as SMNVEV (reference sequence). J was trimmed by 9 bases and V by 3 bases; bases with no gene match: 4. CDR3 residues: CASSLDRDGEQFF. The DNA for the CDR3 is TGTGCCAGCAGTTTGGACAGGGACGGTGAGCAGTTCTTC.

The V and J genes are TRBV11-2 and TRBJ2-1, with 13 bases matching TRBD2. CDR3 length: 16 residues. Trimming removed 5 bases from V and 7 bases from J; junction bases left unmatched: 8. Germline assignment: CDR1 SGHAT and CDR2 FQNNGV. The DNA of the CDR3 is TGTGCCAGCAGCCCGACACTAGCGGGAGGGGCGAATGAGCAGTTCTTC. It translates to CASSPTLAGGANEQFF.

This clonotype was picked up a small number of times. This chain uses TRBV6-5 with TRBJ1-3; D is perhaps TRBD1 (6 bases). V was cut by 0 bases and J by 2 bases, with 11 bases left in between. The CDR3 consists of 16 residues. The germline V gene encodes CDR1 MNHEY and CDR2 SVGAGI. CDR3 in amino acids: CASSYSPGVPGNTIYF. The CDR3 DNA reads as TGTGCCAGCAGTTACTCCCCAGGGGTACCTGGAAACACCATATATTTT.

The sample holds a few counts of this clonotype. This chain connects TRBV5-6 to TRBJ2-7; the match to TRBD2 covers 9 bases. Germline lookup yields CDR1 SGHDT and CDR2 YYEEEE. V shed 4 bases, J shed 4 bases, and the junction held 12 bases outside the gene matches. CDR3 size: 16 residues. In DNA, the CDR3 is TGTGCCAGCAGCCAAGGGACTAGCTTTTCATCTTACGAGCAGTACTTC. It codes for CASSQGTSFSSYEQYF.

In its sample, this clonotype was seen a few times. CDR3 bases: TGTGCCAGCAGCCAAGGAAGGGGGACGCTATCCGAGCAGTACTTC. This encodes CASSQGRGTLSEQYF. This sequence joins TRBV3-1 and TRBJ2-7; D possibly corresponds to TRBD1 (6 bases). V gave up 1 base and J gave up 6 bases, with 16 bases separating them. CDR1 and CDR2 (germline): LGHDT, YNNKEL (reference sequence). This CDR3 has 15 residues.